The clone carrying this TCR beta chain was recorded at least ten times. The antigen is undetermined. TCRdb re-derived calls from the 5' RACE reads in MiXCR, one entry per CDR3 protein. The sample consists of tens of thousands of distinct CDR3 sequences, about 4.3% of them appearing once. The sample belongs to a study of spatial heterogeneity in lung cancer. General study results and limits: For expanded intratumoral alpha and beta TCRs, counts tracked tumor mutation counts.

The time point denotes: sample taken at primary tumor resection. CDR3 size: 13 residues. V was shortened by 3 bases and J by 1 base, with 5 bases between the two germline ends. CDR1 is LGHDT and CDR2 is YNNKEL in the germline V gene (reference sequence). The sample consisted of lung tumor tissue, taken at surgery. This TCR derives from a male donor with early-stage non-small cell lung cancer. This chain connects TRBV3-1 to TRBJ2-3; D not certain. Here the CDR3 DNA reads TGTGCCAGCAGCCACCAGGGCACAGATACGCAGTATTTT. It specifies CASSHQGTDTQYF.